Following are 30 T cell receptor beta chains from one sample sequenced in a study of blood T cell repertoires in COVID-19. TCRdb keeps only in-frame clones here, not all; method: immunoSEQ multiplex PCR. The sample records around 300,000 clones, 86% being singletons. The sequenced sample was PBMCs or T cells enriched from blood (not recorded which). Receptor source: a woman under 30 who had recovered from COVID-19.

CDR3 DNA: TGCGCCAGCAGCCAAGTAGGAGCTAAACTGTTTTTT. This encodes CASSQVGAKLFF. The rearrangement uses TRBV4-1 and TRBJ1-4, with no clear D. CDR1 is MGHRA, CDR2 YSYEKL, per germline. This CDR3 comprises 12 residues. V was trimmed by 1 base and J by 11 bases, leaving 8 bases between them.

This clone was found once. This chain uses TRBV30 with TRBJ2-2; D uncertain. The germline V gene has CDR1 GTSNPN and CDR2 SVGIG (reference sequence). The CDR3 extends over 14 amino acids. V lost 0 bases and J lost 5, with 10 bases in between. CDR3 protein: CAWSVARQTGELFF. The DNA of the CDR3 is TGTGCCTGGAGTGTTGCGCGGCAGACCGGGGAGCTGTTTTTT.

This clone occurred once. The rearrangement uses TRBV7-2 and TRBJ2-7; the match to TRBD1 covers 8 bases. This CDR3 has 13 amino acids. V dropped 5 bases and J dropped 3; count of bases not matched to a gene: 3. Germline V gene sequence: CDR1 SGHTA, CDR2 FQGNSA. CDR3 region: CASSRDRIYEQYF. DNA for the CDR3: TGTGCCAGCAGCCGGGACAGGATCTACGAGCAGTACTTC.

CDR3 nucleotide sequence: TGCAGTGCTAGTAAGACAGCGAACACTGAAGCTTTCTTT. Translated, it gives CSASKTANTEAFF. This sequence joins TRBV20-1 and TRBJ1-1; D possibly corresponds to TRBD1 (5 bases). The germline CDR1 and CDR2 sequences are DFQATT and SNEGSKA (reference sequence). The CDR3 has 13 residues. Trimming left V 3 bases short and J 1 base short, with 9 bases between.

This chain joins TRBV6-4 and TRBJ2-3; weak D call: TRBD2 (6 bases). CDR1 MRHNA and CDR2 SNTAGT come from the germline V gene. Trimming stripped 2 bases from V and 0 bases from J, with 12 bases between. The CDR3 is 16 amino acids. The CDR3 here is CASSDLRDSSTDTQYF. CDR3 in DNA: TGTGCCAGCAGTGACCTCCGGGACTCGAGCACAGATACGCAGTATTTT.

The chain combines TRBV4-3 with TRBJ2-3, with 11 bases aligning to TRBD2. The CDR3 sequence is 17 residues long. Germline assignment: CDR1 LGHNA and CDR2 YSLEER. V dropped 4 bases and J dropped 1; count of bases not matched to a gene: 7. CDR3 loop: CASSPVSGGAGTDTQYF. The DNA of the CDR3 is TGCGCCAGCAGCCCAGTTAGCGGGGGGGCGGGCACAGATACGCAGTATTTT.

This chain joins TRBV29-1 and TRBJ2-2; 7 nucleotides align to TRBD1. With 4 bases clipped from V and 6 bases from J, the junction kept 8 bases outside the gene matches. CDR3 length: 14 residues. The V gene's germline CDR1 is SQVTM and CDR2 ANQGSEA. The CDR3 loop reads CSVGTQGVSGELFF. Written as DNA, the CDR3 is TGCAGCGTTGGGACCCAGGGGGTATCCGGGGAGCTGTTTTTT.

The chain is built from TRBV28 and TRBJ2-5; 13 bases are shared with TRBD2. The CDR3 covers 17 residues. V shed 7 bases, J shed 9 bases, and the junction held 17 bases outside the gene matches. The germline V gene has CDR1 MDHEN and CDR2 SYDVKM. The CDR3 DNA is TGTGCCAGCACGCGGACTAGCGGGAGTGCGCGGCGGGGGGCCCAGTACTTC. Residues: CASTRTSGSARRGAQYF.

The sample holds one count of this clone. The chain couples TRBV19 to TRBJ1-6, with D maybe TRBD1 (6 bases). V gave up 6 bases and J gave up 6 bases, with 18 bases separating them. From germline, CDR1 is LNHDA and CDR2 SQIVND (reference sequence). The CDR3 sequence is 16 residues long. This CDR3 reads CASSTPAAGVNSPLHF. CDR3 DNA: TGTGCCAGTAGCACCCCAGCGGCAGGGGTTAATTCACCCCTCCACTTT. Combining the CDR3 with reference TRBV19 and TRBJ1-6 gives the whole variable domain DGGITQSPKYLFRKEGQNVTLSCEQNLNHDAMYWYRQDPGQGLRLIYYSQIVNDFQKGDIAEGYSVSREKKESFPLTVTSAQKNPTAFYLCASSTPAAGVNSPLHFGNGTRLTVT.

The chain employs TRBV5-1 and TRBJ2-3; 8 nucleotides match TRBD1. After removal of 2 bases from V and 6 bases from J, the junction contained 5 bases not matched to a gene. From germline, CDR1 is SGHRS and CDR2 YFSETQ. The CDR3 covers 14 residues. CDR3 bases: TGCGCCAGCAGCTTAGGACAGGGAGGTGATACGCAGTATTTT. It codes for CASSLGQGGDTQYF.

The J gene is TRBJ2-5, the V gene TRBV11-3; D gene unclear. The length of the CDR3 is 15 residues. V shed 2 bases and J shed 0 bases, with 10 bases lying between them. CDR1 is SGHNT, CDR2 YENEEA, per germline. The CDR3 spells CASSLQVLNQETQYF. In DNA form, the CDR3 reads TGTGCCAGCAGCTTACAGGTGTTAAACCAAGAGACCCAGTACTTC.

The V call is TRBV18, the J call TRBJ2-7; 9 positions agree with TRBD1. The CDR3 extends over 24 amino acids. Germline lookup yields CDR1 KGHSH and CDR2 LQKENI. V lost 2 bases to trimming and J lost 5 bases; unmatched junction nucleotides: 34. In nucleotides, the CDR3 is TGTGCCAGCTCACCAACCCGGCCGGGACAGGGCTCTTCACTAGTCGCCCCCAATGTTGACGAGCAGTACTTC. Its protein is CASSPTRPGQGSSLVAPNVDEQYF. Filled out from reference TRBV18 and TRBJ2-7, the complete variable domain reads NAGVMQNPRHLVRRRGQEARLRCSPMKGHSHVYWYRQLPEEGLKFMVYLQKENIIDESGMPKERFSAEFPKEGPSILRIQQVVRGDSAAYFCASSPTRPGQGSSLVAPNVDEQYFGPGTRLTVT.

The count of this clone is one. The chain combines TRBV18 with TRBJ2-7; D perhaps matches TRBD2 (6 bases). The CDR3 loop spans 15 amino acids. Germline V gene data show CDR1 as KGHSH and CDR2 as LQKENI. Trimming stripped 3 bases from V and 2 bases from J, with 14 bases between. CDR3 in DNA: TGTGCCAGCTCACCTTCCGGGACTGATACCTACGAGCAGTACTTC. Translation: CASSPSGTDTYEQYF.

The rearrangement links TRBV5-4 to TRBJ1-2, with 7 bases lining up with TRBD1. The ends lost 3 bases at V and 4 bases at J; junction bases unmatched: 6. The CDR3 has 14 residues. CDR1 and CDR2 from the germline V gene are SGHNT and YYREEE (reference sequence). The CDR3 DNA sequence: TGTGCCAGCAGCTACTCGACAGGGTCCTATGGCTACACCTTC. This sequence encodes CASSYSTGSYGYTF.

The chain is built from TRBV5-1 and TRBJ1-6; D is possibly TRBD1 (5 bases). The V and J ends lost 4 bases and 7 bases respectively, with 12 bases between them. This CDR3 comprises 14 residues. Looked up from germline, CDR1 is SGHRS and CDR2 is YFSETQ. The CDR3 region has the DNA TGCGCCAGCAGCGACCCAGGGAAGAATTCACCCCTCCACTTT. This sequence encodes CASSDPGKNSPLHF. The full variable domain, with the rest looked up from reference TRBV5-1 and TRBJ1-6, is KAGVTQTPRYLIKTRGQQVTLSCSPISGHRSVSWYQQTPGQGLQFLFEYFSETQRNKGNFPGRFSGRQFSNSRSEMNVSTLELGDSALYLCASSDPGKNSPLHFGNGTRLTVT.

V gene TRBV7-9 combines with J gene TRBJ2-1; TRBD1 matches at 7 bases. CDR1 is SEHNR, CDR2 FQNEAQ, per germline (reference sequence). CDR3 length: 13 amino acids. V shed 5 bases, J shed 8 bases, and the junction held 6 bases outside the gene matches. The CDR3 nucleotides read TGTGCCAGCAGCCTGACAGGGATCGATGAGCAGTTCTTC. Translating it yields CASSLTGIDEQFF.

The chain combines TRBV3-1 (or the pseudogene TRBV3-2) with TRBJ2-7; 10 bases align to TRBD1. J gave up 2 bases and V 1 base, and 20 bases lay outside the gene matches. The CDR3 length is 21 residues. Per germline, CDR1 LGHDT and CDR2 YNNKEL (reference sequence). CDR3 amino acids: CASSQGGTGTGVVDSPYEQYF. DNA of the CDR3: TGTGCCAGCAGCCAAGGGGGCACCGGGACAGGGGTTGTCGATAGCCCCTACGAGCAGTACTTC.

The chain has TRBV15 and TRBJ2-3; D is perhaps TRBD1 (7 bases). Germline-derived CDR1 and CDR2 are LNHNV and YYDKDF (reference sequence). The CDR3 loop spans 17 amino acids. With 2 bases removed from V and 4 bases from J, the gap between germline ends came to 19 bases. The CDR3 region has the DNA TGTGCCACCAGCAGATACCCGACAGGGAGGATGGCAGATACGCAGTATTTT. It specifies CATSRYPTGRMADTQYF.

This clone was detected once. The chain links TRBV30 to TRBJ1-1, with D perhaps TRBD1 (6 bases). CDR1 is GTSNPN, CDR2 SVGIG, per germline (reference sequence). This CDR3 is 13 amino acids long. The germline V and J ends were trimmed by 4 bases and 3 bases, with 12 bases remaining between them. CDR3: CAWNLQGDTEAFF. The CDR3 DNA sequence: TGTGCCTGGAACCTACAGGGCGACACTGAAGCTTTCTTT.

This clone has only one observation. The V gene is TRBV11-3, the J gene TRBJ2-3, with D perhaps matching TRBD1 (6 bases). V dropped 5 bases and J dropped 5 bases, with 11 bases sitting between them. The CDR3 extends over 13 amino acids. Per the germline V gene, CDR1 is SGHNT and CDR2 is YENEEA. The CDR3 sequence is CASSTTGIDTQYF. CDR3 DNA sequence: TGTGCCAGCAGCACCACAGGGATAGATACGCAGTATTTT.

This rearrangement joins TRBV5-1 to TRBJ2-1; 13 bases are a match to TRBD2. CDR1 is SGHRS and CDR2 is YFSETQ in the germline V gene. The CDR3 runs 17 residues. V trimming: 0 bases; J trimming: 7 bases; junction bases outside the gene matches: 7. The CDR3 is CASSLVPTSGRINEQFF. The DNA of the CDR3 is TGCGCCAGCAGCTTGGTCCCGACTAGCGGGAGGATTAATGAGCAGTTCTTC.

This sequence joins TRBV3-1 (or the pseudogene TRBV3-2) and TRBJ2-3; TRBD2 agrees at 7 bases. Looked up from germline, CDR1 is LGHDT and CDR2 is YNNKEL (reference sequence). This CDR3 contains 15 residues. J lost 4 bases, V lost 0 bases, and 4 bases had no gene match. The CDR3 is CASSQDPGGSDTQYF. The CDR3 bases are TGTGCCAGCAGCCAAGATCCGGGAGGCTCAGATACGCAGTATTTT.

This chain joins TRBV27 and TRBJ1-2, with a tentative D call TRBD1 (6 bases). The CDR3 sequence is 16 residues long. Germline V gene lookup returns CDR1 MNHEY and CDR2 SMNVEV (reference sequence). V was shortened by 6 bases and J by 8 bases, with 25 bases between the two germline ends. The CDR3: CASSPTWGNRVEGYTF. CDR3 nucleotides: TGTGCCAGCAGCCCTACGTGGGGTAACAGGGTAGAGGGCTACACCTTC.

The chain combines TRBV5-1 with TRBJ2-1; TRBD2 matches 10 bases. There are 15 residues in the CDR3. Germline assignment: CDR1 SGHRS and CDR2 YFSETQ. Trimming cost V 3 bases and J 4 bases; bases outside gene matches: 4. The CDR3 region is CASSSGLAVYNEQFF. CDR3 nucleotides: TGCGCCAGCAGCTCTGGACTAGCGGTGTACAATGAGCAGTTCTTC.

The rearrangement links TRBV6-5 to TRBJ1-5; 9 bases fit TRBD1. The V gene end was trimmed by 6 bases and the J gene end by 7 bases; junction bases not matched to a gene: 10. The germline V gene encodes CDR1 MNHEY and CDR2 SVGAGI. This CDR3 has 15 residues. The CDR3 protein is CASRRQGVSSQPQHF. Here the CDR3 DNA reads TGTGCCAGCAGACGACAGGGGGTAAGTTCGCAGCCCCAGCATTTT.

This chain connects TRBV27 to TRBJ1-2; TRBD1 might be the D (5 bases). The V end was cut by 10 bases, the J end by 8 bases, with 17 bases between. CDR1 and CDR2 from the germline V gene are MNHEY and SMNVEV (reference sequence). The length of the CDR3 is 12 residues. The CDR3 here is CATFGGTRGYTF. Written as DNA, the CDR3 is TGTGCCACGTTCGGGGGAACTCGGGGCTACACCTTC.

This chain connects TRBV5-6 to TRBJ1-5, with D possibly matching TRBD1 (6 bases). CDR1 and CDR2 (germline): SGHDT, YYEEEE. Trimming shortened V by 4 bases and J by 4 bases, and 18 bases separated the two germline ends. The CDR3 sequence is 16 residues long. CDR3 sequence: CASSQFGGAQNQPQHF. The DNA for the CDR3 is TGTGCCAGCAGCCAATTTGGGGGGGCTCAGAATCAGCCCCAGCATTTT.

This chain uses TRBV10-2 with TRBJ1-5; D is ambiguous. Trimming took 6 bases from V and 2 from J, leaving 8 bases between them. Germline lookup yields CDR1 WSHSY and CDR2 SAAADI. This CDR3 is built from 13 residues. The CDR3 region has the DNA TGCGCCAGCAGACAGTGGGGCAATCAGCCCCAGCATTTT. Its protein is CASRQWGNQPQHF.

V is TRBV11-3 and J is TRBJ2-5; tentatively, D is TRBD2 (6 bases). Germline values: CDR1 SGHNT, CDR2 YENEEA. CDR3 length: 15 residues. Trimming pared 3 bases from V and 3 bases from J, leaving 14 bases between. This CDR3 reads CASSFTGAGKETQYF. CDR3 in DNA: TGTGCCAGCAGCTTCACGGGCGCGGGGAAAGAGACCCAGTACTTC.

For the CDR3, the DNA is TGCAGCGTTGAAGTAGGGGGAATAGGAGGCTATGGCTACACCTTC. Its protein product is CSVEVGGIGGYGYTF. This rearrangement joins TRBV29-1 to TRBJ1-2; possible D gene TRBD1, 6 bases. Germline loops: CDR1 SQVTM, CDR2 ANQGSEA. The CDR3 covers 15 residues. The ends were cut back, 1 base at V and 4 bases at J, with 16 bases in the middle.